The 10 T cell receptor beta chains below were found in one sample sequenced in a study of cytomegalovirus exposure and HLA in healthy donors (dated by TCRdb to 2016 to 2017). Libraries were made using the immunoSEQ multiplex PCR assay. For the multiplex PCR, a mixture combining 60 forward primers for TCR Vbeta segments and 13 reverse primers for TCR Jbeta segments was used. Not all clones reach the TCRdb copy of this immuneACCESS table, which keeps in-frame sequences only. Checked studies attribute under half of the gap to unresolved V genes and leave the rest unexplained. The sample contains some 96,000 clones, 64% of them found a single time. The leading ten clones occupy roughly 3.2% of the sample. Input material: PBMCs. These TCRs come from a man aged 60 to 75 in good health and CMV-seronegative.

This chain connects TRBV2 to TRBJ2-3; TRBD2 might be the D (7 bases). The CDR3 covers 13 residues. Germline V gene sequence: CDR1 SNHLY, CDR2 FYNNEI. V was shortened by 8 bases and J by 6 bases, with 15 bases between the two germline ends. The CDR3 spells CASGGEGGDTQYF. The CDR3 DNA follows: TGTGCCAGCGGGGGGGAGGGGGGGGATACGCAGTATTTT. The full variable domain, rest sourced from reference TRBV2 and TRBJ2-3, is EPEVTQTPSHQVTQMGQEVILRCVPISNHLYFYWYRQILGQKVEFLVSFYNNEISEKSEIFDDQFSVERPDGSNFTLKIRSTKLEDSAMYFCASGGEGGDTQYFGPGTRLTVL.

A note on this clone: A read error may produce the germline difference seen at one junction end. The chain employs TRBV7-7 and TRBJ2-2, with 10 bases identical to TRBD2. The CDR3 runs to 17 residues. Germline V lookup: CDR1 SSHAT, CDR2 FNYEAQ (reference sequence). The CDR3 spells CASSRWTSGVNTGELFF. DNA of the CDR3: TGTGCTAGCAGCCGCTGGACTAGCGGAGTGAACACCGGGGAGCTGTTTTTT.

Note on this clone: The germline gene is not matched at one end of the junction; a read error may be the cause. The CDR3 nucleotides are TGTGCCAGCAGTTCGACAGGTTTTGGCACTGGAGCTTTCTTT. As protein: CASSSTGFGTGAFF. The chain joins TRBV2 to TRBJ1-1; a possible D gene is TRBD1 (6 bases). Germline-derived CDR1 and CDR2 are SNHLY and FYNNEI. This CDR3 has 14 residues.

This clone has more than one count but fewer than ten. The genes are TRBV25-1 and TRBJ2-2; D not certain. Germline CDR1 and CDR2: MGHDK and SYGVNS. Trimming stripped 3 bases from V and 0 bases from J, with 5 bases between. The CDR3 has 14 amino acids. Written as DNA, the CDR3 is TGTGCCAGCAGTGAGGTAGCGAACACCGGGGAGCTGTTTTTT. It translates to CASSEVANTGELFF.

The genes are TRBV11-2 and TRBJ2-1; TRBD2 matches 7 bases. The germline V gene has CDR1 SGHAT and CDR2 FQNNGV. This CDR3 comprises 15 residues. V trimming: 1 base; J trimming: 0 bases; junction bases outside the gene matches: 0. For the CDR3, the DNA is TGTGCCAGCAGCTTAGGGGAGGGCTCCTACAATGAGCAGTTCTTC. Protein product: CASSLGEGSYNEQFF.

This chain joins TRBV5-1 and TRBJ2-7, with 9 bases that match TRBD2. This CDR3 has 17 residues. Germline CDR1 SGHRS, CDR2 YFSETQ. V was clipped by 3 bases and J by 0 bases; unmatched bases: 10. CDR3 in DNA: TGCGCCAGCAGCTCGCATAAGGGCGGGAGGGCCTCCTACGAGCAGTACTTC. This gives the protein CASSSHKGGRASYEQYF. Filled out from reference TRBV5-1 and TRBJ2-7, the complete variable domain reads KAGVTQTPRYLIKTRGQQVTLSCSPISGHRSVSWYQQTPGQGLQFLFEYFSETQRNKGNFPGRFSGRQFSNSRSEMNVSTLELGDSALYLCASSSHKGGRASYEQYFGPGTRLTVT.

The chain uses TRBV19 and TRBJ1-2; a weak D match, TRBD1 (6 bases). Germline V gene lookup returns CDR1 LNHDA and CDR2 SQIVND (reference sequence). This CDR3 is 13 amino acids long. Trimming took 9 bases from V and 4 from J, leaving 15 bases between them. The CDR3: CASHRQAGYGYTF. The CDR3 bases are TGTGCCAGCCACCGACAGGCCGGCTATGGCTACACCTTC.

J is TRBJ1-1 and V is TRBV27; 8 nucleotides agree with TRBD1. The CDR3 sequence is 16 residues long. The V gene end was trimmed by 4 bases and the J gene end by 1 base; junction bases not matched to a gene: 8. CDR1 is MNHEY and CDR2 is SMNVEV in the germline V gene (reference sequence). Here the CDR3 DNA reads TGTGCCAGCAGTTCACATCCGGGACAGGCGAACACTGAAGCTTTCTTT. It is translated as CASSSHPGQANTEAFF.

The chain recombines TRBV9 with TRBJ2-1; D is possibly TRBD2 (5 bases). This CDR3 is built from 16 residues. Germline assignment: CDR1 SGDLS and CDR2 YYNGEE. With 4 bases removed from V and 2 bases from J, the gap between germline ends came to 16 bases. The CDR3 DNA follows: TGTGCCAGCAGCTATGCCCCGAATAGCGCCTACAATGAGCAGTTCTTC. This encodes CASSYAPNSAYNEQFF.

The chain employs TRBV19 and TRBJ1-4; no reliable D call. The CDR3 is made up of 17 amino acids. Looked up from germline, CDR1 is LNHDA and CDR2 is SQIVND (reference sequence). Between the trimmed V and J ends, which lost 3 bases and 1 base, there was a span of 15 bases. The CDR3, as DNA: TGTGCCAGTAGTATCCTTCCAGATTTCGTAACTAATGAAAAACTGTTTTTT. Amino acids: CASSILPDFVTNEKLFF.